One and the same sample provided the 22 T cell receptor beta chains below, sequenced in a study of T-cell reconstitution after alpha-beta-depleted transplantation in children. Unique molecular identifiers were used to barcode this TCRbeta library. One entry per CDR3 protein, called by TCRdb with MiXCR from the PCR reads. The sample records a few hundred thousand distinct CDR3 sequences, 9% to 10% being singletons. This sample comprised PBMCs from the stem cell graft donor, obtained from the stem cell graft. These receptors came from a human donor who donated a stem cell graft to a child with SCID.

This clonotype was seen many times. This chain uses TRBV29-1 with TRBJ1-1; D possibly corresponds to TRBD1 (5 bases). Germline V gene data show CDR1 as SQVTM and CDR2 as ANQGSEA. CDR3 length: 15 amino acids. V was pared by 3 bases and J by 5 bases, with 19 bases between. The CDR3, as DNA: TGCAGCGTTGACGCGTCGGGGGAGGTCGGAACTGAAGCTTTCTTT. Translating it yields CSVDASGEVGTEAFF.

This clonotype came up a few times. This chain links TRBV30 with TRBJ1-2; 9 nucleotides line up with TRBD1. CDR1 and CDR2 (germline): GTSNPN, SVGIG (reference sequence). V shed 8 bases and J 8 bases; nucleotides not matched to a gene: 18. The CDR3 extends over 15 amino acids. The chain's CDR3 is CAAIGQGRGSYGYTF. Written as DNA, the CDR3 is TGTGCCGCAATCGGACAGGGGCGCGGTTCTTACGGCTACACCTTC. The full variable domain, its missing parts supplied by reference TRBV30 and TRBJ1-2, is SQTIHQWPATLVQPVGSPLSLECTVEGTSNPNLYWYRQAAGRGLQLLFYSVGIGQISSEVPQNLSASRPQDRQFILSSKKLLLSDSGFYLCAAIGQGRGSYGYTFGSGTRLTVV.

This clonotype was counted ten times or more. The CDR3 coding sequence is TGTGCCAGCAGTTTCATTCCGACGAGCACTGAAGCTTTCTTT. It is translated as CASSFIPTSTEAFF. V and J are TRBV12-3 or TRBV12-4 and TRBJ1-1, with D unclear. Trimming shortened V by 3 bases and J by 4 bases, and 12 bases separated the two germline ends. The CDR3 has 14 amino acids.

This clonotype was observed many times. CDR3 loop: CASSLSTGVTEAFF. In DNA form, the CDR3 reads TGTGCCAGCAGTTTATCTACGGGTGTCACTGAAGCTTTCTTT. The rearrangement links TRBV12-3 or TRBV12-4 to TRBJ1-1, with unresolved D. V shed 2 bases and J shed 4 bases, with 11 bases lying between them. The CDR3 length is 14 residues.

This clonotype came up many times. CDR3 in DNA: TGTGCCAGCAGCCCCAGCGGGACAGGAATAAATCAGCCCCAGCATTTT. The encoded protein is CASSPSGTGINQPQHF. The chain has TRBV7-3 and TRBJ1-5; 8 bases agree with TRBD1. Looked up from germline, CDR1 is SGHTA and CDR2 is FQGTGA. This CDR3 has 16 amino acids. V trimming: 5 bases; J trimming: 4 bases; junction bases outside the gene matches: 10.

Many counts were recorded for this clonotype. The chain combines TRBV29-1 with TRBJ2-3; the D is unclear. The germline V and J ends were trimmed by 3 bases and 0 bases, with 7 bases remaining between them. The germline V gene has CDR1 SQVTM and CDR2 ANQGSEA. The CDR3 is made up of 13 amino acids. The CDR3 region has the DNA TGCAGCGTTGAGCGCGGAAGCACAGATACGCAGTATTTT. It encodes CSVERGSTDTQYF.

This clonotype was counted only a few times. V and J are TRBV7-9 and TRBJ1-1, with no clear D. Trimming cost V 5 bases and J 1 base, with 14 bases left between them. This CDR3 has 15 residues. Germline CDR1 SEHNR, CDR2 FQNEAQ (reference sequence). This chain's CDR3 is CASSRMDGGNTEAFF. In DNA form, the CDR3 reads TGTGCCAGCAGCCGAATGGACGGAGGGAACACTGAAGCTTTCTTT.

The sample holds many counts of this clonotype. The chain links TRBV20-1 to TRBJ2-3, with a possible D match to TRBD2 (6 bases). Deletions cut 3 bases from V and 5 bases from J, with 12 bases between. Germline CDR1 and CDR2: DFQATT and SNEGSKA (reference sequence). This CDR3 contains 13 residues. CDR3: CSARFGGEDTQYF. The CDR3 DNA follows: TGCAGTGCTAGGTTCGGGGGTGAAGATACGCAGTATTTT.

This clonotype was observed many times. The CDR3 coding sequence is TGCGCCAGCAGCCAGGAGCCAGGGGGCACACATCTGAACACTGAAGCTTTCTTT. This gives the protein CASSQEPGGTHLNTEAFF. J is TRBJ1-1 and V is TRBV4-1; 8 positions match TRBD1. The CDR3 runs 18 residues. Trimming cost V 3 bases and J 0 bases; bases outside gene matches: 12. CDR1 and CDR2 from the germline V gene are MGHRA and YSYEKL.

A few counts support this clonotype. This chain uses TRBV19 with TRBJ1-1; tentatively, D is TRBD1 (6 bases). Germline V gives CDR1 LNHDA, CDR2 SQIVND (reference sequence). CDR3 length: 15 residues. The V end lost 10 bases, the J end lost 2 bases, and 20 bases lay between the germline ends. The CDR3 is CATTVQGRGNTEAFF. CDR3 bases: TGTGCCACCACGGTACAGGGTAGGGGAAACACTGAAGCTTTCTTT.

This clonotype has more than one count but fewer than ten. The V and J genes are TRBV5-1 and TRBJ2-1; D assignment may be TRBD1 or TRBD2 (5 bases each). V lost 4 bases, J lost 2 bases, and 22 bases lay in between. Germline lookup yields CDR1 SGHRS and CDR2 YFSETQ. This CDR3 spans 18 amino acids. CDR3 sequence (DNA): TGCGCCAGCAGCCCCGCCAGGGTTGCGGAGGCCCCCTACAATGAGCAGTTCTTC. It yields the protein CASSPARVAEAPYNEQFF.

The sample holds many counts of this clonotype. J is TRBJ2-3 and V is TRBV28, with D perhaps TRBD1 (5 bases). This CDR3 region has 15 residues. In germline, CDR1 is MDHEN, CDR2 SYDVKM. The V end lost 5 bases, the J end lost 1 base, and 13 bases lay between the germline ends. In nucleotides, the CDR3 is TGTGCCAGCAGTACTCTAGGGGAAGGCACAGATACGCAGTATTTT. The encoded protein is CASSTLGEGTDTQYF.

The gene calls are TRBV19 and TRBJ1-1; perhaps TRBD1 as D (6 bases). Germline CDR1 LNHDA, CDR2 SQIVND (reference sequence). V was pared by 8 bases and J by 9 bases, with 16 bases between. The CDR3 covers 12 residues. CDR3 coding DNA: TGTGCCAGTGTGGGAGAGGGGGTGAAAGCTTTCTTT. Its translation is CASVGEGVKAFF.

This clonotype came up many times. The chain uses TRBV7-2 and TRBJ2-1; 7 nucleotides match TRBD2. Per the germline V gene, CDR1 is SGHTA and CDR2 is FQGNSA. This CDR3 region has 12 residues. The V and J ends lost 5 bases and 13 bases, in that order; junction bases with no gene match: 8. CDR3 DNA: TGTGCCAGCAGCCGTAGCCGGGAGGTTCAGTTCTTC. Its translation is CASSRSREVQFF. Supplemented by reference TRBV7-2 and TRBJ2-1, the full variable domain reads GAGVSQSPSNKVTEKGKDVELRCDPISGHTALYWYRQSLGQGLEFLIYFQGNSAPDKSGLPSDRFSAERTGGSVSTLTIQRTQQEDSAVYLCASSRSREVQFFGPGTRLTVL.

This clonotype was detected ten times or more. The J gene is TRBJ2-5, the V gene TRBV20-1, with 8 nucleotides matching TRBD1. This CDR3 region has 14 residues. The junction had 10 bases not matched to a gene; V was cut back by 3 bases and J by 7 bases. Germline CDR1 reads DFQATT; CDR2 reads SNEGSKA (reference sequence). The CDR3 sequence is CSASGAGGALTQYF. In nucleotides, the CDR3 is TGCAGTGCTAGCGGTGCAGGGGGCGCCTTGACCCAGTACTTC.

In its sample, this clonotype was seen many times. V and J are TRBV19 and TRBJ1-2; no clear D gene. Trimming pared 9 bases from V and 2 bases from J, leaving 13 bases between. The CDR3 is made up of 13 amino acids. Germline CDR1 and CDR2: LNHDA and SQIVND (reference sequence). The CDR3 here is CASGWGTNYGYTF. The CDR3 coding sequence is TGTGCCAGCGGCTGGGGTACGAACTATGGCTACACCTTC. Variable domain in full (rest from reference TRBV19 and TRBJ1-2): DGGITQSPKYLFRKEGQNVTLSCEQNLNHDAMYWYRQDPGQGLRLIYYSQIVNDFQKGDIAEGYSVSREKKESFPLTVTSAQKNPTAFYLCASGWGTNYGYTFGSGTRLTVV.

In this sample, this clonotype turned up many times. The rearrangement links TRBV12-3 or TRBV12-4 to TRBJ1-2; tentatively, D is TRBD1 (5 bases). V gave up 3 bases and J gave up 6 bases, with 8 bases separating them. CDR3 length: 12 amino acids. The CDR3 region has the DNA TGTGCCAGCAGTTTTCAAGGGGATGGCTACACCTTC. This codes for CASSFQGDGYTF.

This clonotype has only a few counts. The CDR3 sequence: CAWSGRRGGPDTQYF. CDR3 DNA sequence: TGTGCCTGGAGTGGTAGGCGGGGGGGCCCAGATACGCAGTATTTT. The J gene is TRBJ2-3, the V gene TRBV30, with 9 bases lining up with TRBD2. Germline V CDR1 and CDR2: GTSNPN, SVGIG (reference sequence). The ends lost 1 base at V and 4 bases at J; junction bases unmatched: 6. The CDR3 consists of 15 residues.

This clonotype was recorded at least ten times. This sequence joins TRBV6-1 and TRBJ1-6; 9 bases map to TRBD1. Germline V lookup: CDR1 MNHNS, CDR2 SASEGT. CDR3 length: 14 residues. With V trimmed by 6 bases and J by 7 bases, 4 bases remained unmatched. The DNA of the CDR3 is TGTGCCAGCAGGACCGGGACAGGGAATTCACCCCTCCACTTT. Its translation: CASRTGTGNSPLHF.

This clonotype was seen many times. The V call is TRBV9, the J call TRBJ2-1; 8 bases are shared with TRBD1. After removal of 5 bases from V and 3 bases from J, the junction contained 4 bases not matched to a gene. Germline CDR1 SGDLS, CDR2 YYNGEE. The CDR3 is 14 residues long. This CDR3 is CASSRQGNYNEQFF. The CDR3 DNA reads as TGTGCCAGCAGTAGACAGGGGAACTACAATGAGCAGTTCTTC.

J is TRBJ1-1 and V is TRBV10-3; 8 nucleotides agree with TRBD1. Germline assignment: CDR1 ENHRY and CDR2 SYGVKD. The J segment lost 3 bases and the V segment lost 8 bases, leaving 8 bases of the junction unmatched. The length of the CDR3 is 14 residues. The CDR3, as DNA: TGTGCCATCTCGCCGACAGGGGCGGACACTGAAGCTTTCTTT. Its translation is CAISPTGADTEAFF.

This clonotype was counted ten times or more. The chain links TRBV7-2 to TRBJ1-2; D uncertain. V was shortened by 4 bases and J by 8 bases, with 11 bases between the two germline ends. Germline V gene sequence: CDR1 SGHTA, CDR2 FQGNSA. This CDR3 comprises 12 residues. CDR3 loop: CASSSHLGGYTF. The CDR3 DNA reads TGTGCCAGCAGCTCTCACCTGGGAGGCTACACCTTC. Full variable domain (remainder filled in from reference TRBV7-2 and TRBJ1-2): GAGVSQSPSNKVTEKGKDVELRCDPISGHTALYWYRQSLGQGLEFLIYFQGNSAPDKSGLPSDRFSAERTGGSVSTLTIQRTQQEDSAVYLCASSSHLGGYTFGSGTRLTVV.